This TCR beta chain was recovered during a study of blood T cell repertoires in COVID-19. As for the study in general: Both acute and convalescent COVID-19 samples were obtained from the United States, Italy and Spain. In each case, the material was cDNA or gDNA derived from T cells, B-cell-depleted T cells, or PBMCs.

The CDR3 contains 17 residues. V lost 0 bases and J 1 base, leaving 16 bases between the germline ends. Germline CDR1 and CDR2: SGHTA and FQGNSA. In the source study's methods: Amplification of reference gene primers provided the estimated nucleated cell counts. Here immunoSEQ multiplex PCR was the method, and the copy in TCRdb shows in-frame clones only, minus some. The DNA gave D and trimming, while V, J and clone size come from that table. The sample yields approximately 140,000 clones, 84% seen once. The receptor's source is a woman in her forties or fifties who had been exposed to COVID-19. This chain links TRBV7-2 with TRBJ2-7, with a weak D call TRBD2 (6 bases). The specimen sequenced was PBMCs or T cells enriched from blood (not recorded which). The CDR3 loop reads CASSLAGLRDGSYEQYF. The CDR3 DNA reads as TGTGCCAGCAGCTTAGCGGGTTTGCGGGACGGGTCCTACGAGCAGTACTTC.